One sample yielded the 24 T cell receptor beta chains listed below, sequenced in a study of blood T cell repertoires in COVID-19. Measured with immunoSEQ multiplex PCR; TCRdb has only the in-frame clones, and not every one. The sample lists around 440,000 clones; 88% were seen once. Input material: peripheral blood. The receptors derive from a woman aged 45-65 years with COVID-19, enrolled during active disease.

CDR3 in amino acids: CATTLRTGGVVTPLEQYF. CDR3 sequence (DNA): TGTGCCACTACTTTGAGGACAGGGGGGGTGGTTACGCCCTTAGAGCAGTACTTC. The rearrangement joins TRBV24-1 to TRBJ2-7; TRBD1 aligns across 10 bases. The CDR3 loop spans 18 amino acids. Germline V CDR1 and CDR2: KGHDR, SFDVKD. Losses at the gene ends were 10 bases for V and 7 bases for J; bases not matched to a gene: 24.

This rearrangement joins TRBV7-9 to TRBJ2-7, with TRBD2 as a possible D gene (6 bases). Germline CDR1 is SEHNR and CDR2 is FQNEAQ (reference sequence). The CDR3 has 14 amino acids. Trimming cost V 5 bases and J 4 bases, with 15 bases left between them. CDR3 in amino acids: CASSRDSPKYEQYF. The DNA of the CDR3 is TGTGCCAGCAGCAGGGACTCCCCCAAGTACGAGCAGTACTTC.

The V and J genes are TRBV6-1 and TRBJ1-4; D is unclear. The germline CDR1 and CDR2 sequences are MNHNS and SASEGT. This CDR3 is built from 16 residues. Trimming removed 3 bases at V and 8 bases at J, with 19 bases between. As DNA, the CDR3 is TGTGCCAGCAGTGAGGAGGTTGAGATCCGAAGGGAAAAACTGTTTTTT. Its translation is CASSEEVEIRREKLFF.

J is TRBJ2-2 and V is TRBV11-1; TRBD1 agrees at 7 bases. Germline CDR1 reads SGHAT; CDR2 reads FQDESV (reference sequence). The trim removed 8 bases at V and 2 bases at J, leaving 11 bases unmatched. CDR3 length: 16 residues. The CDR3, as DNA: TGTGCCAGCGGCCGGAGAGGGGACAGTAACACCGGGGAGCTGTTTTTT. Translating it yields CASGRRGDSNTGELFF.

This clone was picked up one time. This chain joins TRBV19 and TRBJ2-2, with D unclear. The V end lost 3 bases, the J end lost 4 bases, and 15 bases lay between the germline ends. This CDR3 has 16 residues. Germline-derived CDR1 and CDR2 are LNHDA and SQIVND (reference sequence). CDR3 coding DNA: TGTGCCAGTAGTATCGATTCGCAACCGGGCACCGGGGAGCTGTTTTTT. Translating gives CASSIDSQPGTGELFF.

The chain has TRBV19 and TRBJ1-2; TRBD1 is a possible D gene (6 bases). Trimming stripped 10 bases from V and 4 bases from J, with 19 bases between. The CDR3 is 14 amino acids. Germline V gives CDR1 LNHDA, CDR2 SQIVND (reference sequence). The CDR3 nucleotides read TGTGCCACCAAGCTTGGGGGGGCTTCCTATGGCTACACCTTC. This sequence encodes CATKLGGASYGYTF.

The CDR3 loop reads CASSSGESGYEQYF. The CDR3 DNA follows: TGTGCCAGCAGCTCCGGGGAGAGCGGTTACGAGCAGTACTTC. The V and J genes are TRBV7-9 and TRBJ2-7; tentative D call: TRBD2 (5 bases). This CDR3 has 14 amino acids. The V and J ends lost 4 bases and 4 bases respectively, with 14 bases between them. Germline CDR1 SEHNR, CDR2 FQNEAQ (reference sequence).

The V and J genes are TRBV6-5 and TRBJ2-7; 7 bases align to TRBD1. Germline V lookup: CDR1 MNHEY, CDR2 SVGAGI. V trimming: 5 bases; J trimming: 4 bases; junction bases outside the gene matches: 11. This CDR3 is 15 amino acids long. CDR3 nucleotides: TGTGCCAGCAGTCACCGACAGGGTCAGGGGTACGAGCAGTACTTC. Translated, it gives CASSHRQGQGYEQYF.

The J gene is TRBJ2-2, the V gene TRBV13, with D unclear. Trimming took 3 bases from V and 2 from J, leaving 10 bases between them. The CDR3 has 15 amino acids. Per germline, CDR1 PRHDT and CDR2 FYEKMQ (reference sequence). The CDR3 spells CASSFPTDNTGELFF. DNA of the CDR3: TGTGCCAGCAGCTTCCCCACAGACAACACCGGGGAGCTGTTTTTT.

The chain carries TRBV25-1 and TRBJ2-7; D unresolved. Trimming cost V 4 bases and J 3 bases, with 4 bases left between them. This CDR3 is 11 amino acids long. CDR1 and CDR2 from the germline V gene are MGHDK and SYGVNS. CDR3 region: CASSAFYEQYF. The CDR3 DNA reads as TGTGCCAGCAGTGCGTTCTACGAGCAGTACTTC.

The chain uses TRBV24-1 and TRBJ2-7; D not resolved. Germline-derived CDR1 and CDR2 are KGHDR and SFDVKD. The V end lost 4 bases, the J end lost 4 bases, and 16 bases lay between the germline ends. The CDR3 sequence is 15 residues long. CDR3 region: CATSDMVERVYEQYF. CDR3 DNA: TGTGCCACCAGTGACATGGTCGAGAGAGTATACGAGCAGTACTTC.

V gene TRBV5-1 combines with J gene TRBJ1-6, with TRBD1 as a possible D gene (6 bases). Germline CDR1 SGHRS, CDR2 YFSETQ. V dropped 1 base and J dropped 7 bases, with 9 bases sitting between them. CDR3 length equals 14 residues. CDR3 in DNA: TGCGCCAGCAGCTTGCGAGGGACAAATTCACCCCTCCACTTT. It specifies CASSLRGTNSPLHF.

This clone was seen a few times. This chain connects TRBV27 to TRBJ1-2, with 7 nucleotides matching TRBD1. Germline CDR1 and CDR2: MNHEY and SMNVEV (reference sequence). This CDR3 is 12 amino acids long. V shed 5 bases, J shed 3 bases, and the junction held 0 bases outside the gene matches. The CDR3 here is CASSTGDYGYTF. CDR3 DNA: TGTGCCAGCAGTACAGGGGACTATGGCTACACCTTC.

This clone was recorded at least ten times. The J gene is TRBJ1-1, the V gene TRBV7-9; maybe TRBD1 (5 bases). Germline V gives CDR1 SEHNR, CDR2 FQNEAQ (reference sequence). The CDR3 has 14 residues. V was clipped by 7 bases and J by 0 bases, with 12 bases between them. CDR3 nucleotides: TGTGCCAGCAACCGGGGGAGGCTGAACACTGAAGCTTTCTTT. Its protein is CASNRGRLNTEAFF.

V gene TRBV19 combines with J gene TRBJ1-1; TRBD1 aligns across 8 bases. CDR1 and CDR2 (germline): LNHDA, SQIVND (reference sequence). The CDR3 runs 13 residues. V was clipped by 6 bases and J by 8 bases; unmatched bases: 8. This chain's CDR3 is CASRGQDTVEAFF. CDR3 coding DNA: TGTGCCAGTAGGGGACAGGATACCGTGGAAGCTTTCTTT.

The CDR3 DNA reads as TGTGCCAGTAGCCCCGATTCCGGGACTAGCGCAGATACGCAGTATTTT. It specifies CASSPDSGTSADTQYF. V is TRBV19 and J is TRBJ2-3; 10 bases are shared with TRBD2. This CDR3 has 16 residues. Germline V lookup: CDR1 LNHDA, CDR2 SQIVND (reference sequence). J lost 4 bases, V lost 6 bases, and 10 bases had no gene match. The variable domain in full, with the rest retrieved from reference TRBV19 and TRBJ2-3, is DGGITQSPKYLFRKEGQNVTLSCEQNLNHDAMYWYRQDPGQGLRLIYYSQIVNDFQKGDIAEGYSVSREKKESFPLTVTSAQKNPTAFYLCASSPDSGTSADTQYFGPGTRLTVL.

The gene calls are TRBV25-1 and TRBJ2-7, with 7 bases that match TRBD2. This CDR3 has 16 residues. J was trimmed by 3 bases and V by 2 bases; bases with no gene match: 10. Germline assignment: CDR1 MGHDK and CDR2 SYGVNS. The CDR3 protein is CASSERQGGNFYEQYF. For the CDR3, the DNA is TGTGCCAGCAGTGAAAGGCAGGGAGGGAATTTCTACGAGCAGTACTTC.

The V gene is TRBV21-1, the J gene TRBJ1-5; the table's TRBD1 call for D was not verified on the DNA. TRBV21-1 is assigned pseudogene status. The CDR3 contains 17 residues. DNA of the CDR3: TGTGCCAGCAGCAAGCCCTGGACAGGGGGCGGAAATCAGCCCCAGCATTTT. Translated, it gives CASSKPWTGGGNQPQHF.

The chain recombines TRBV18 with TRBJ2-7; D might be TRBD1 (6 bases). The CDR3 sequence is 13 residues long. With 5 bases removed from V and 12 bases from J, the gap between germline ends came to 20 bases. Germline values: CDR1 KGHSH, CDR2 LQKENI. The CDR3 here is CASSFGDIYFRYF. The CDR3 DNA reads TGTGCCAGCTCATTCGGGGACATTTATTTTCGGTACTTC.

V usage is TRBV2 and J usage is TRBJ2-3, with D perhaps matching TRBD1 (6 bases). CDR3 size: 14 residues. Germline V gives CDR1 SNHLY, CDR2 FYNNEI. The V gene lost 6 bases and the J gene lost 4 bases, with 14 bases spanning the gap. CDR3 nucleotides: TGTGCCAGCAGGGAGACTGGGGGCGCAGATACGCAGTATTTT. This gives the protein CASRETGGADTQYF.

This clone was counted a few times. CDR3 protein: CASSLSGTPGGTEAFF. The DNA of the CDR3 is TGTGCCAGCAGCCTTTCCGGGACCCCAGGGGGTACTGAAGCTTTCTTT. The rearrangement links TRBV14 to TRBJ1-1, with 7 nucleotides matching TRBD1. CDR1 is SGHDN and CDR2 is FVKESK in the germline V gene. There are 16 residues in the CDR3. Trimming cost V 4 bases and J 5 bases; bases outside gene matches: 13.

The chain uses TRBV5-1 and TRBJ1-2; TRBD1 aligns across 7 bases. Trimming removed 0 bases from V and 5 bases from J; junction bases left unmatched: 7. The CDR3 has 15 amino acids. Germline V CDR1 and CDR2: SGHRS, YFSETQ. CDR3 in amino acids: CASSLVQGGQYGYTF. Written as DNA, the CDR3 is TGCGCCAGCAGCTTGGTGCAGGGGGGACAGTATGGCTACACCTTC.

The V gene is TRBV6-1, the J gene TRBJ1-3, with a possible D match to TRBD1 (5 bases). The CDR3 covers 15 residues. Germline values: CDR1 MNHNS, CDR2 SASEGT. V lost 3 bases and J lost 1, with 10 bases in between. CDR3 nucleotide sequence: TGTGCCAGCAGTGAGGGCGCAGGGTCTGGAAACACCATATATTTT. This encodes CASSEGAGSGNTIYF.

V usage is TRBV10-3 and J usage is TRBJ1-2; 10 nucleotides agree with TRBD1. Trimming removed 6 bases from V and 0 bases from J; junction bases left unmatched: 4. This CDR3 region has 15 residues. Germline CDR1 ENHRY, CDR2 SYGVKD. Here the CDR3 reads CAIRTGGLSNYGYTF. As DNA, the CDR3 is TGTGCCATCAGGACAGGGGGCCTCTCTAACTATGGCTACACCTTC.